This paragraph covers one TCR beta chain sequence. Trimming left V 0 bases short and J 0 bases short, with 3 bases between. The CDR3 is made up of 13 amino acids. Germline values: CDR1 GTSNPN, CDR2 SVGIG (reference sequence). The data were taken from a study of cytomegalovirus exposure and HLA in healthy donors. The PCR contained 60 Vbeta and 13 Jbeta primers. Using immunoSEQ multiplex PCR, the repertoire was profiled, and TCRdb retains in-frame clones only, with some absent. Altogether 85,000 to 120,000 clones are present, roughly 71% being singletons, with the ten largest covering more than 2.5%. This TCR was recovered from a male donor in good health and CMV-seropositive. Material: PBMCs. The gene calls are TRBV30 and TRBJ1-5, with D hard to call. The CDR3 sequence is CAWSVSSNQPQHF. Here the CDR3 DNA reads TGTGCCTGGAGTGTCAGTAGCAATCAGCCCCAGCATTTT.